This entry concerns a single T cell receptor (beta chain). The protocol was immunoSEQ multiplex PCR, while the TCRdb copy is restricted to in-frame clones and leaves out a portion. The sample carries 400,000 to 450,000 clones, about nine tenths recorded once. The data derive from a study of blood T cell repertoires in COVID-19. V lost 4 bases, J lost 1 base, and 11 bases lay in between. The CDR3 is made up of 14 amino acids. The germline CDR1 and CDR2 sequences are SGHRS and YFSETQ. The TCR originated in a woman aged 45-60 years with COVID-19, enrolled during active disease. This chain links TRBV5-1 with TRBJ1-1; D not certain. Sequencing was carried out using peripheral blood. The CDR3 sequence is CASSPLSQNTEAFF. CDR3 nucleotides: TGCGCCAGCAGCCCACTAAGCCAGAACACTGAAGCTTTCTTT.